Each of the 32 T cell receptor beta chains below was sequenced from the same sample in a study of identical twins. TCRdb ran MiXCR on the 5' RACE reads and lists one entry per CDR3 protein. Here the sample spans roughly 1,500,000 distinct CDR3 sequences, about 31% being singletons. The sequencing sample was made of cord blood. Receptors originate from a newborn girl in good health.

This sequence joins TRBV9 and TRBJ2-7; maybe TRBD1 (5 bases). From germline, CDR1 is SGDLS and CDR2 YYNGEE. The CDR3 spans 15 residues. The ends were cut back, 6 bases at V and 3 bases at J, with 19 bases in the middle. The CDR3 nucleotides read TGTGCCAGCACCCGACCCGATGACAGTTACTACGAGCAGTACTTC. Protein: CASTRPDDSYYEQYF.

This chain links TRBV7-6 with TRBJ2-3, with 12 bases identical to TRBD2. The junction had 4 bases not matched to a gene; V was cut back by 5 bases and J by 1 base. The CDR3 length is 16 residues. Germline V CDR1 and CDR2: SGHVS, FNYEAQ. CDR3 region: CASSDGTSGRTDTQYF. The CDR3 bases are TGTGCCAGCAGCGACGGGACTAGCGGGCGCACAGATACGCAGTATTTT.

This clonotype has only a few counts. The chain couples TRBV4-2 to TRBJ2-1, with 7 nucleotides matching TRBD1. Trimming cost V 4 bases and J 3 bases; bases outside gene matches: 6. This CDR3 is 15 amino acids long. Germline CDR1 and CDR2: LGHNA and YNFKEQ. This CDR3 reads CASSLGQFDYNEQFF. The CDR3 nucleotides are TGTGCCAGCAGCCTGGGACAGTTTGACTACAATGAGCAGTTCTTC.

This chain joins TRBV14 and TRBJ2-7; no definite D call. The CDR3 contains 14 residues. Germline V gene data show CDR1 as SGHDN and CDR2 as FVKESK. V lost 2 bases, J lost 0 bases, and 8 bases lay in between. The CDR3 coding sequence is TGTGCCAGCAGCCAAAACACCTACTCCTACGAGCAGTACTTC. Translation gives CASSQNTYSYEQYF.

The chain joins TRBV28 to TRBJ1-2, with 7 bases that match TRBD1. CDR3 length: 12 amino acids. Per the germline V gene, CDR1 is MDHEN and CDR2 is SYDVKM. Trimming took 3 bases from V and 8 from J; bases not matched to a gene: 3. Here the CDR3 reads CASSFTGEGYTF. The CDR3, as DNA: TGTGCCAGCAGTTTTACAGGGGAAGGCTACACCTTC.

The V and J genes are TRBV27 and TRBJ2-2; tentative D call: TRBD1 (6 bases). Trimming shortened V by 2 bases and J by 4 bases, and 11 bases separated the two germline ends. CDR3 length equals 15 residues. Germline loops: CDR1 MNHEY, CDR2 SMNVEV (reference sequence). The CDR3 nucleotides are TGTGCCAGCAGTTTAAGGAAACAGGGCACCGGGGAGCTGTTTTTT. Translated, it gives CASSLRKQGTGELFF.

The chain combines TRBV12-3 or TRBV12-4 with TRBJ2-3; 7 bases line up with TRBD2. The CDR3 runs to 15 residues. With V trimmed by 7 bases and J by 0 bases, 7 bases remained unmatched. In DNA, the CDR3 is TGTGCCAGCATCCAGACTAGCTTGAGCACAGATACGCAGTATTTT. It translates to CASIQTSLSTDTQYF.

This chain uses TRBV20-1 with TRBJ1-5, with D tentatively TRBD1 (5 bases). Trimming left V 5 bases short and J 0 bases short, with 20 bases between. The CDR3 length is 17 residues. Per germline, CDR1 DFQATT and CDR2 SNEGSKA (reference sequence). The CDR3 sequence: CSARRGWGVGSNQPQHF. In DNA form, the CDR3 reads TGCAGTGCTCGACGCGGGTGGGGGGTAGGTAGCAATCAGCCCCAGCATTTT.

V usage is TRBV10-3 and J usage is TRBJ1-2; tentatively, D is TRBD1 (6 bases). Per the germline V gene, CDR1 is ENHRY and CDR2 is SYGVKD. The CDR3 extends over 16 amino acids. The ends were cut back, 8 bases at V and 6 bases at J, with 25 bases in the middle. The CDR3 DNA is TGTGCCATCGGGGTTACGGGGGGCGCAAGTTCGGATGGCTACACCTTC. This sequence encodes CAIGVTGGASSDGYTF.

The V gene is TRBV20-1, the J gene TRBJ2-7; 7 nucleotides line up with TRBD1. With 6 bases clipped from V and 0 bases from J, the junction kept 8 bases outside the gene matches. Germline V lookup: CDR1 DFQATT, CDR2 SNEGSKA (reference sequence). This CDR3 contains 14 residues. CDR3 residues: CSAPSGQLSYEQYF. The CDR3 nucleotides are TGCAGTGCCCCCTCGGGACAGCTCTCCTACGAGCAGTACTTC.

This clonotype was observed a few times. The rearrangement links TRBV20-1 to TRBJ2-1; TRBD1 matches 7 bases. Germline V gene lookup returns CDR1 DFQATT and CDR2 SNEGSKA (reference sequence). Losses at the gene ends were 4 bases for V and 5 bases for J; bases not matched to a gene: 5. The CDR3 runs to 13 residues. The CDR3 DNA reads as TGCAGTGCTATAGGTCAGGGGGACAATGAGCAGTTCTTC. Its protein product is CSAIGQGDNEQFF.

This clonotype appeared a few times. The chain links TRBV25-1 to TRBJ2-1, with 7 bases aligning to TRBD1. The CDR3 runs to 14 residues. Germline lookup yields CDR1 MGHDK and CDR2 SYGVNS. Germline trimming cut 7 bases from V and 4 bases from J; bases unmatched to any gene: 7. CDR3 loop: CASTLGGRYNEQFF. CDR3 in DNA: TGTGCCAGCACCCTAGGGGGCAGGTACAATGAGCAGTTCTTC.

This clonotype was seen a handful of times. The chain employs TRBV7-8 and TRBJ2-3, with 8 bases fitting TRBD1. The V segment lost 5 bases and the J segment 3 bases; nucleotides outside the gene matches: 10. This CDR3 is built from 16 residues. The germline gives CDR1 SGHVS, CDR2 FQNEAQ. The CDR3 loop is CASSDPGQDVTDTQYF. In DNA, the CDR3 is TGTGCCAGCAGCGACCCGGGACAGGACGTAACAGATACGCAGTATTTT.

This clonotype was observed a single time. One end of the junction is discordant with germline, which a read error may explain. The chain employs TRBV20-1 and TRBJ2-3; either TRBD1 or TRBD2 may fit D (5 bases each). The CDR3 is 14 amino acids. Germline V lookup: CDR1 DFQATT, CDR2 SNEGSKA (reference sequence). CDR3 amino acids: CGARRGEGTDTQYF. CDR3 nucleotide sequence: TGCGGTGCTAGAAGAGGAGAGGGGACAGATACGCAGTATTTT.

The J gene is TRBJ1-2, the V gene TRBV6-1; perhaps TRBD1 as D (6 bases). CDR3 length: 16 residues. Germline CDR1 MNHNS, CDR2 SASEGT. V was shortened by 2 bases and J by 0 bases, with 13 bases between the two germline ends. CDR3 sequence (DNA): TGTGCCAGCAGTGAAATTTCAGGGGCGGCTAACTATGGCTACACCTTC. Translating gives CASSEISGAANYGYTF.

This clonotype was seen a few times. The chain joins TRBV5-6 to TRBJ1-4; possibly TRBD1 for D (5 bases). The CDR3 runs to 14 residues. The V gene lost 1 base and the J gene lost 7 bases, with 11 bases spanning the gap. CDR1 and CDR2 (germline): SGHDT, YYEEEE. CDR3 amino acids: CASSLKGAGEKLFF. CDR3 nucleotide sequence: TGTGCCAGCAGCTTGAAAGGGGCTGGTGAAAAACTGTTTTTT.

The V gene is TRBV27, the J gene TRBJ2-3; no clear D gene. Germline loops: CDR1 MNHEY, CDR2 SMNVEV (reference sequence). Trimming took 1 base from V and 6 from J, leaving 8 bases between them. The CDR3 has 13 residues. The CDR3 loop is CASSLYRRDTQYF. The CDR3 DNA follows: TGTGCCAGCAGTTTATATCGTCGGGATACGCAGTATTTT.

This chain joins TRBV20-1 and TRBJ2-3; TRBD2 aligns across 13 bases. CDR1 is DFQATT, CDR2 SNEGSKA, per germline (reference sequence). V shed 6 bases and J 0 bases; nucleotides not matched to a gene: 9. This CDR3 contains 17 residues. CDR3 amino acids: CSAYRTSGGPSTDTQYF. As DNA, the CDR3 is TGCAGTGCCTACCGGACTAGCGGGGGCCCCAGCACAGATACGCAGTATTTT.

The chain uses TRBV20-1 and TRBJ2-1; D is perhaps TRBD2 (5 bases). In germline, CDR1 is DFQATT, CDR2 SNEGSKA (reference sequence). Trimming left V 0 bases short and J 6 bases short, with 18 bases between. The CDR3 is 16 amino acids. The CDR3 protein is CSARDRGRGSGNEQFF. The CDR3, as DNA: TGCAGTGCTAGAGACAGAGGGAGAGGGTCGGGCAATGAGCAGTTCTTC.

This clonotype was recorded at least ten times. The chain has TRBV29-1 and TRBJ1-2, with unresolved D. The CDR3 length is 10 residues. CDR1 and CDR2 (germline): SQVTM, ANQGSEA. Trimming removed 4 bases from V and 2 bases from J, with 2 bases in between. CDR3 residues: CSVGNYGYTF. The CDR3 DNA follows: TGCAGCGTTGGGAACTATGGCTACACCTTC.

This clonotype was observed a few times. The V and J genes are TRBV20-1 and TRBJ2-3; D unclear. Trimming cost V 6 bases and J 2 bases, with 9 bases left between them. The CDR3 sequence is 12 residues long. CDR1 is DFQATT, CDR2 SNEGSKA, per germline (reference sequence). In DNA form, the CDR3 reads TGCAGTGCCACCATAGCCACAGATACGCAGTATTTT. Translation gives CSATIATDTQYF.

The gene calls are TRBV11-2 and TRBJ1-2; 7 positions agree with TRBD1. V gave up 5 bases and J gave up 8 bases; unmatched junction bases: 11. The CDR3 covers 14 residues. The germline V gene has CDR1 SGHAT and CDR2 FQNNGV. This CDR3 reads CASSPQTGQGGYTF. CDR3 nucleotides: TGTGCCAGCAGCCCGCAGACAGGGCAGGGAGGCTACACCTTC.

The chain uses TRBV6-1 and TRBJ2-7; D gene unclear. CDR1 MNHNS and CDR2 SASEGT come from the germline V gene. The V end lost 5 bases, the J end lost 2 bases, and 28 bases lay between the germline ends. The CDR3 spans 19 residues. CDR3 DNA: TGTGCCAGCAGTACCGCGCGTGGGCGGAAAAAGATTACGACCTACGAGCAGTACTTC. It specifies CASSTARGRKKITTYEQYF.

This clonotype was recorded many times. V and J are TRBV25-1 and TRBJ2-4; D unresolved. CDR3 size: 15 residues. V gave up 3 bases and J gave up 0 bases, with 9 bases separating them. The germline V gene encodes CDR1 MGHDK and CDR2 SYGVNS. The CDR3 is CASSDYGVAKNIQYF. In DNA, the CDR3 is TGTGCCAGCAGTGATTATGGGGTAGCCAAAAACATTCAGTACTTC.

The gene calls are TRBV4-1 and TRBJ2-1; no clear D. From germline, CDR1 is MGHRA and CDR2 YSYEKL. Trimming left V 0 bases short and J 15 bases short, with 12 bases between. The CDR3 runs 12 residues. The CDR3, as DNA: TGCGCCAGCAGCCAAGACCCTCCCGTTCTGTTCTTC. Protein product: CASSQDPPVLFF.

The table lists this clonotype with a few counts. CDR3 amino acids: CASSAWGLAGSSTDTQYF. CDR3 sequence (DNA): TGTGCCAGCAGCGCTTGGGGACTAGCAGGTTCTAGCACAGATACGCAGTATTTT. The chain links TRBV9 to TRBJ2-3, with 9 positions matching TRBD2. Germline V gene sequence: CDR1 SGDLS, CDR2 YYNGEE. The ends lost 3 bases at V and 0 bases at J; junction bases unmatched: 11. The CDR3 runs 18 residues.

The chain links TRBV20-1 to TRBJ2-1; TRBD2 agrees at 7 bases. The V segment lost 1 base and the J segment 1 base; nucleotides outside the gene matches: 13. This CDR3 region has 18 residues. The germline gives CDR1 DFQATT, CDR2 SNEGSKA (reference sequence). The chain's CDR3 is CSARAGVSSGVSYNEQFF. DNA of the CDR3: TGCAGTGCTAGAGCAGGAGTGTCGAGCGGGGTATCCTACAATGAGCAGTTCTTC.

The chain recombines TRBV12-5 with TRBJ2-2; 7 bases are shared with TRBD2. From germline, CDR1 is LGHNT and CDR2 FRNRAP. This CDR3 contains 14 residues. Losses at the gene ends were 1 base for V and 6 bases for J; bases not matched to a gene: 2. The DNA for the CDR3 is TGTGCTAGTGGTTTGGGGACTAGTCCCGGGGAGCTGTTTTTT. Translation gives CASGLGTSPGELFF.

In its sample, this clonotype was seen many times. The CDR3 is CAISEWEGVRYNEQFF. Written as DNA, the CDR3 is TGTGCCATCAGTGAGTGGGAGGGGGTTCGGTACAATGAGCAGTTCTTC. This chain connects TRBV10-3 to TRBJ2-1; TRBD2 might be the D (7 bases). The CDR3 is 16 amino acids. CDR1 is ENHRY and CDR2 is SYGVKD in the germline V gene. The ends were cut back, 1 base at V and 4 bases at J, with 14 bases in the middle.

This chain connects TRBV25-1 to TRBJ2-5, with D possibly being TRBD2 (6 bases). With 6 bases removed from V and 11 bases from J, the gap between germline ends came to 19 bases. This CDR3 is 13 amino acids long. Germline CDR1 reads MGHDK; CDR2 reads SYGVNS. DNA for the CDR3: TGTGCCAGCAGGTCCGGGAGAGGTAATGAGCAGTACTTC. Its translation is CASRSGRGNEQYF.

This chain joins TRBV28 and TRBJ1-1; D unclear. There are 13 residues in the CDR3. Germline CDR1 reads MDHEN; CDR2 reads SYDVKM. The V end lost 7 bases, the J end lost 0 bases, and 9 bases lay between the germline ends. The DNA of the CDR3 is TGTGCCAGCACCCCCAACATGAACACTGAAGCTTTCTTT. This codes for CASTPNMNTEAFF.

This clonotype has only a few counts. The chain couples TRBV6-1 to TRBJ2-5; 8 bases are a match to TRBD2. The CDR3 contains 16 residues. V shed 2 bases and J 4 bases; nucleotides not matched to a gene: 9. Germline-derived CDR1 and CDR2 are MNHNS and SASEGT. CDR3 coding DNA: TGTGCCAGCAGTGAAATAGGTCTCGCGGGAGGAGAGACCCAGTACTTC. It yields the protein CASSEIGLAGGETQYF.